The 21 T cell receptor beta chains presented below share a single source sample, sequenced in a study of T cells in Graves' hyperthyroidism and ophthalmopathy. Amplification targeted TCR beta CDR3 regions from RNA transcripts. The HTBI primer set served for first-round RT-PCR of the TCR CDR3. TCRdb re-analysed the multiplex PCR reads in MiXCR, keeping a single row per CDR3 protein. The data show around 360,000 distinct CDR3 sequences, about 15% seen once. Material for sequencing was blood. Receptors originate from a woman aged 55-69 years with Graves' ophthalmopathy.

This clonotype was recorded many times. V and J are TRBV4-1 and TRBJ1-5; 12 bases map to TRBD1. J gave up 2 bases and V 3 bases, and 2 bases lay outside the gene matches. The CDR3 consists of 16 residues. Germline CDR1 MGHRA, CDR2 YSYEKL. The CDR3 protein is CASSQGQGAGNQPQHF. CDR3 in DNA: TGCGCCAGCAGCCAGGGACAGGGGGCAGGCAATCAGCCCCAGCATTTT.

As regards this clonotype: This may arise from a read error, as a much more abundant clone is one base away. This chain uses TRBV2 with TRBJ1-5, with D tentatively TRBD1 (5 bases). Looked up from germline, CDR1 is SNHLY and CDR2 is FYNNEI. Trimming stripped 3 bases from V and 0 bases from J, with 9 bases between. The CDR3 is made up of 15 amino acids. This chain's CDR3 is CASSEEGHSNQPQHF. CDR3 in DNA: TGTGCCAGCAGTGAGGAGGGGCATAGCAATCAGCCCCAGCATTTT.

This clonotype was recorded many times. CDR3: CASSRTGARGIPNEKLFF. The CDR3 bases are TGTGCCAGCAGCCGAACAGGGGCACGGGGCATACCTAATGAAAAACTGTTTTTT. The V call is TRBV11-2, the J call TRBJ1-4; TRBD1 matches 7 bases. The germline V gene has CDR1 SGHAT and CDR2 FQNNGV. J gave up 3 bases and V 5 bases, and 15 bases lay outside the gene matches. The CDR3 is 18 residues long.

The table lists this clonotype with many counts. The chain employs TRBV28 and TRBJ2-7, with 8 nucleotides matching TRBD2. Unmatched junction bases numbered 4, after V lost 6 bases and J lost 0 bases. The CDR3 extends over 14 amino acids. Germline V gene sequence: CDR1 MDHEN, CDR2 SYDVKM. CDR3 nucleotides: TGTGCCAGCAGCCGGGCGGGGGGCTCCTACGAGCAGTACTTC. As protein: CASSRAGGSYEQYF.

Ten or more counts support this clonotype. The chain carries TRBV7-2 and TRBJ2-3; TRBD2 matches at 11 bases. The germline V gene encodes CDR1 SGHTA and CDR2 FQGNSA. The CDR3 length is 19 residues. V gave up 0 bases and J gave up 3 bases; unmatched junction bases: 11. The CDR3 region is CASSLARLAGIPGTDTQYF. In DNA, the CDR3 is TGTGCCAGCAGCTTAGCGAGACTAGCGGGAATCCCGGGGACAGATACGCAGTATTTT.

The CDR3 DNA is TGTGCCAGCAGTTACTCGGGGGGACTAGCGGGGCCCTACAATGAGCAGTTCTTC. Translated, it gives CASSYSGGLAGPYNEQFF. The chain links TRBV6-5 to TRBJ2-1, with 13 bases lining up with TRBD2. This CDR3 is built from 18 residues. Per germline, CDR1 MNHEY and CDR2 SVGAGI. Trimming cost V 0 bases and J 2 bases; bases outside gene matches: 4.

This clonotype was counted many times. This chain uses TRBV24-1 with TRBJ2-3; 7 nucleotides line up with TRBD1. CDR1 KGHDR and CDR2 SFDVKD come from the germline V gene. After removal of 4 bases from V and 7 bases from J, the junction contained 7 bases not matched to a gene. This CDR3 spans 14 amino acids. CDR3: CATSDNDRANTQYF. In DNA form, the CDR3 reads TGTGCCACCAGTGACAACGACAGGGCCAATACGCAGTATTTT.

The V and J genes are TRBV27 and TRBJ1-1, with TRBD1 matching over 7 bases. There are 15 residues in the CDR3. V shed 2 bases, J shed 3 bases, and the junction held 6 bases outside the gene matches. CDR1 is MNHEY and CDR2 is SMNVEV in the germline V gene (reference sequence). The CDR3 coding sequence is TGTGCCAGCAGTTTAAAGGGGGCCCACTACACTGAAGCTTTCTTT. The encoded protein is CASSLKGAHYTEAFF.

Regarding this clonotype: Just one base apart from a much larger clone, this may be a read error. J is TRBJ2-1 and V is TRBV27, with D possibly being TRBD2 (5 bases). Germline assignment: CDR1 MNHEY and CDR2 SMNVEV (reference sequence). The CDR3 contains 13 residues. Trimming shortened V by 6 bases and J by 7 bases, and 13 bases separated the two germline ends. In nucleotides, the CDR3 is TGTGCCAGCAGCGTGGACGGAGGAAATGAGCAGTTCTTC. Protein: CASSVDGGNEQFF.

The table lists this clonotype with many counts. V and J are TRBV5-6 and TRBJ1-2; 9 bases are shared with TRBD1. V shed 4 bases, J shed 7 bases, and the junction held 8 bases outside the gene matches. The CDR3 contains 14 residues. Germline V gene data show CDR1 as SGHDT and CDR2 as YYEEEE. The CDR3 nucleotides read TGTGCCAGCAGCGTCCGGGACAGGGTTGGTGGCTACACCTTC. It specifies CASSVRDRVGGYTF.

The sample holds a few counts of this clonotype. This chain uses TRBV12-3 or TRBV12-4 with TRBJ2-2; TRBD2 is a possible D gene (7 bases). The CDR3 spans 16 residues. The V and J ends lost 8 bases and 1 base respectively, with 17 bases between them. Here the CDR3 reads CASRPWGGLNTGELFF. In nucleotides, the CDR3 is TGTGCCAGCCGCCCTTGGGGGGGGCTGAACACCGGGGAGCTGTTTTTT.

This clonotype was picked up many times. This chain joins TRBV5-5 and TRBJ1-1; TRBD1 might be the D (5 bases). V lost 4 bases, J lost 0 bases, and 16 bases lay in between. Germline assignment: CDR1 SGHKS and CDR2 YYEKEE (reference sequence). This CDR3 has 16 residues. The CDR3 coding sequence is TGTGCCAGCAGCCGCAACGGGGCGACAGTGAACACTGAAGCTTTCTTT. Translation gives CASSRNGATVNTEAFF.

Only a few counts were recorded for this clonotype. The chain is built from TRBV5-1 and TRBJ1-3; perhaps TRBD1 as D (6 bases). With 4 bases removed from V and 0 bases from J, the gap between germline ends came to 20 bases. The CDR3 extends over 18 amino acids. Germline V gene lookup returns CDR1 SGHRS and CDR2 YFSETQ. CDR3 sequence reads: CASSPRTVQFGSGNTIYF. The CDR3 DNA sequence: TGCGCCAGCAGCCCAAGGACAGTACAGTTCGGCTCTGGAAACACCATATATTTT.

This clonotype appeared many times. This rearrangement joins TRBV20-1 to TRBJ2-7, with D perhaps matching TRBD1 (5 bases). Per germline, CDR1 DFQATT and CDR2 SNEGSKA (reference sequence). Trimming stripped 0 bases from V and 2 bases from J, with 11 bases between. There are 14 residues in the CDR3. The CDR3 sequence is CSARDPRQTYEQYF. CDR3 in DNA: TGCAGTGCTAGAGATCCGAGACAGACCTACGAGCAGTACTTC.

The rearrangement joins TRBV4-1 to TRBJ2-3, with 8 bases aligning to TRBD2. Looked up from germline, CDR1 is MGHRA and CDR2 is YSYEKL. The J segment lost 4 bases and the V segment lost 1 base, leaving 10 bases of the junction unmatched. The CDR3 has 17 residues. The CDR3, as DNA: TGCGCCAGCAGCCAAGTCACGGCGGGAGGAGGAGCAGATACGCAGTATTTT. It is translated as CASSQVTAGGGADTQYF.

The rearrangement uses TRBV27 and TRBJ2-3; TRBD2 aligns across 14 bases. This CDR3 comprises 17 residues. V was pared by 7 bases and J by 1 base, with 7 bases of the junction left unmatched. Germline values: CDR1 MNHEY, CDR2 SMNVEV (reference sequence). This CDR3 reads CASMRLAGGQGTDTQYF. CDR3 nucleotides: TGTGCCAGCATGCGACTAGCGGGAGGGCAGGGCACAGATACGCAGTATTTT.

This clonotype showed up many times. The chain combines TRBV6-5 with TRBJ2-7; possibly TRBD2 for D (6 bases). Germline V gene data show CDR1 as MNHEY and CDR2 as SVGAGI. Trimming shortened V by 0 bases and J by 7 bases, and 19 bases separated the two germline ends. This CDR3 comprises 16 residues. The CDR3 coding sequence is TGTGCCAGCAGTTACTCGACTAGAATAGGGAGAGGGGAGCAGTACTTC. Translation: CASSYSTRIGRGEQYF.

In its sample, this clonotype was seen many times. CDR3 bases: TGTGCCAGCAGTGAAGCCCGCCTAGCGGGGAACCAGTTCTTC. This sequence encodes CASSEARLAGNQFF. The chain links TRBV2 to TRBJ2-1, with 9 bases that match TRBD2. Losses at the gene ends were 0 bases for V and 13 bases for J; bases not matched to a gene: 7. CDR1 SNHLY and CDR2 FYNNEI come from the germline V gene. The CDR3 has 14 amino acids. Variable domain in full (rest from reference TRBV2 and TRBJ2-1): EPEVTQTPSHQVTQMGQEVILRCVPISNHLYFYWYRQILGQKVEFLVSFYNNEISEKSEIFDDQFSVERPDGSNFTLKIRSTKLEDSAMYFCASSEARLAGNQFFGPGTRLTVL.

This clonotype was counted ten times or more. In DNA form, the CDR3 reads TGTGCCAGCAGGTCCGGGGGAACCGGGGAGCTGTTTTTT. Translating it yields CASRSGGTGELFF. V and J are TRBV12-3 or TRBV12-4 and TRBJ2-2, with D possibly TRBD2 on 6 matching bases. V lost 6 bases and J lost 5, with 10 bases in between. The CDR3 has 13 amino acids.

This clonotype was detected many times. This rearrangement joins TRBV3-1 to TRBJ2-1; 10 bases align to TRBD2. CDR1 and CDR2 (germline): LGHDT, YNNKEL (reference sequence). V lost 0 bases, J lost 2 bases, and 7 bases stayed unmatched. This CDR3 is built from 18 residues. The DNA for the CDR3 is TGTGCCAGCAGCCAAGAGCTAGCGGGAGTCCCCCCCTACAATGAGCAGTTCTTC. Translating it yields CASSQELAGVPPYNEQFF.

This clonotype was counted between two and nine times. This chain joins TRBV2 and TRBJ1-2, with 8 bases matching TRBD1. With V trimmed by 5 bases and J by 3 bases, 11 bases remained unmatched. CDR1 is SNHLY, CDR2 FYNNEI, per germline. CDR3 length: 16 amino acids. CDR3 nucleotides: TGTGCCAGCAGTAACGCCAATCAGGGGGCTGACTATGGCTACACCTTC. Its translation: CASSNANQGADYGYTF.